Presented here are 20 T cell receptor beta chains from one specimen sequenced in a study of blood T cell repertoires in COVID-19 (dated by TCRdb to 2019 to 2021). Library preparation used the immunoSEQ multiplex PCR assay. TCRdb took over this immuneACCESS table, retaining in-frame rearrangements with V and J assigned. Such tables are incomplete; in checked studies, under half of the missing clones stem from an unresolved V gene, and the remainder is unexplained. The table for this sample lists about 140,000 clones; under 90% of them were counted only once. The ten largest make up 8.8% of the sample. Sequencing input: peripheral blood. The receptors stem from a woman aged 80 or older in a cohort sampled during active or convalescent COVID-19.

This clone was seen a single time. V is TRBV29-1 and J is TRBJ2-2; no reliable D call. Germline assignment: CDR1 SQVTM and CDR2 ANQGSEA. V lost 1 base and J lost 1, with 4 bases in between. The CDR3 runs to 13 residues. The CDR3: CSVEGQNTGELFF. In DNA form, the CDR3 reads TGCAGCGTTGAAGGACAGAACACCGGGGAGCTGTTTTTT.

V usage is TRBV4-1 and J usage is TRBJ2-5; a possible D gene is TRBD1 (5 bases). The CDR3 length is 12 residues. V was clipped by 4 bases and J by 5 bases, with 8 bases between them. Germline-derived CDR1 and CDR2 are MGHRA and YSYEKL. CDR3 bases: TGCGCCAGCAGCCGGAACAGGGAGACCCAGTACTTC. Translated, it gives CASSRNRETQYF.

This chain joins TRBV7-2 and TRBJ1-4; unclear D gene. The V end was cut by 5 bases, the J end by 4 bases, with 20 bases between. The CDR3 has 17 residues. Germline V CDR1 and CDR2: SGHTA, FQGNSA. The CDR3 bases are TGTGCCAGCAGCCGGCTTGGGCGTTGGCAGGATAATGAAAAACTGTTTTTT. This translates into CASSRLGRWQDNEKLFF.

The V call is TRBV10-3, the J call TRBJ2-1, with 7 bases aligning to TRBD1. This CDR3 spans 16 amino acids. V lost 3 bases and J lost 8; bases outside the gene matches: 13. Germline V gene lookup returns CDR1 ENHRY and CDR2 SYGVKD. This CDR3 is CAISDPGQRTGYEQFF. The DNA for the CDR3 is TGTGCCATCAGTGACCCGGGACAGAGAACGGGTTATGAGCAGTTCTTC.

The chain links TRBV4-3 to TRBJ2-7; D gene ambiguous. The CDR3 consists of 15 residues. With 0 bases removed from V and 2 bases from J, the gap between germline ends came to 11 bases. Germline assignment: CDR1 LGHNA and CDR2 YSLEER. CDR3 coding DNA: TGCGCCAGCAGCCAAGATTGTCGTACAGCCTACGAGCAGTACGTC. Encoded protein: CASSQDCRTAYEQYV.

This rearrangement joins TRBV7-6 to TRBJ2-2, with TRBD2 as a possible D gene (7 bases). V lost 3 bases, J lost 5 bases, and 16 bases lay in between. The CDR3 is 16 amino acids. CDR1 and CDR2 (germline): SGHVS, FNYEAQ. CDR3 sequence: CASSLRTGGPTGELFF. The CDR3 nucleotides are TGTGCCAGCAGCTTGCGGACGGGGGGCCCAACCGGGGAGCTGTTTTTT.

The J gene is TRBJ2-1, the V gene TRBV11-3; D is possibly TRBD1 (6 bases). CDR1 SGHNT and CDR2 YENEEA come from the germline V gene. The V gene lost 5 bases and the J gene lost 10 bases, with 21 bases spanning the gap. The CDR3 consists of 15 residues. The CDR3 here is CASSLSSGTSFEQFF. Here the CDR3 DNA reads TGTGCCAGCAGCCTATCTTCCGGGACATCTTTCGAGCAGTTCTTC.

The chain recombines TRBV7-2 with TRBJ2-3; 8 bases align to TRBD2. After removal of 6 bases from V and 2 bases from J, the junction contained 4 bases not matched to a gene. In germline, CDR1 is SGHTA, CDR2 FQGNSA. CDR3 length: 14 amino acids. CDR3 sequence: CASRAGGFTDTQYF. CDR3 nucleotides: TGTGCCAGCAGGGCGGGGGGTTTCACAGATACGCAGTATTTT.

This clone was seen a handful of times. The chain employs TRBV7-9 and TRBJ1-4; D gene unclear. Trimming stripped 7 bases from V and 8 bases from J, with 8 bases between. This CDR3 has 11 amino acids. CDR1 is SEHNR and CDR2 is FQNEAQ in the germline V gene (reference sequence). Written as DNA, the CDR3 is TGTGCCAGCAAGGAGGGCGAAAAACTGTTTTTT. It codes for CASKEGEKLFF.

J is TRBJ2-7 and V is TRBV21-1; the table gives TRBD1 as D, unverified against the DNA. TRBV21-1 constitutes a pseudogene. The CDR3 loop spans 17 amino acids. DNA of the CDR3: TGTGCCAGCACACCGGACTCCGGGACAGGGTTCTCGGGAGAGCAGTACGTC. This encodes CASTPDSGTGFSGEQYV.

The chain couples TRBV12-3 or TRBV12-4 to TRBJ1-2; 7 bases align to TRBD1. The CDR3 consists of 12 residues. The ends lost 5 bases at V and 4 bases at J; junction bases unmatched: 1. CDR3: CASSRTGYGYTF. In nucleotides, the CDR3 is TGTGCCAGCAGTCGGACAGGCTATGGCTACACCTTC.

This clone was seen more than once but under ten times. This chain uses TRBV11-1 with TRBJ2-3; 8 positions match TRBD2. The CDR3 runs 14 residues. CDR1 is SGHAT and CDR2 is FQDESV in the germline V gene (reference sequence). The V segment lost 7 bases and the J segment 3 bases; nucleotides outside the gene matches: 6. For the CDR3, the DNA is TGTGCCAGCACGGTAGCGGGGCTGACAGATACGCAGTATTTT. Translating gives CASTVAGLTDTQYF.

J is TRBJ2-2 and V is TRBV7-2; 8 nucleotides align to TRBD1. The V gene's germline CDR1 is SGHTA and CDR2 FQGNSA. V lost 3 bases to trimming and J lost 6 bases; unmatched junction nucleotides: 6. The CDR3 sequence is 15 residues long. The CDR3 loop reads CASSLAGGASGELFF. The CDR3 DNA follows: TGTGCCAGCAGCTTGGCAGGGGGCGCATCCGGGGAGCTGTTTTTT. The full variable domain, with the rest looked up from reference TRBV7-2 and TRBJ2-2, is GAGVSQSPSNKVTEKGKDVELRCDPISGHTALYWYRQSLGQGLEFLIYFQGNSAPDKSGLPSDRFSAERTGGSVSTLTIQRTQQEDSAVYLCASSLAGGASGELFFGEGSRLTVL.

CDR3 region: CASTKQGFYNSPLHF. The CDR3, as DNA: TGTGCCAGCACCAAACAGGGATTCTATAATTCACCCCTCCACTTT. The chain is built from TRBV6-6 and TRBJ1-6; D may be TRBD1 (6 bases). V lost 7 bases and J lost 3, with 13 bases in between. Germline V gene sequence: CDR1 MNHNY, CDR2 SVGAGI (reference sequence). CDR3 length equals 15 residues.

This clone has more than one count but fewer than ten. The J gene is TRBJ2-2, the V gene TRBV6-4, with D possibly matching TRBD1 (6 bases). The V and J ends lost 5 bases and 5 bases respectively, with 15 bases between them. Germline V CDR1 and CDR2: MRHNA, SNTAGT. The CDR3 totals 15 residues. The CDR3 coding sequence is TGTGCCAGCAGTACGGGACACATGAGGACCGGGGAGCTGTTTTTT. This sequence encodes CASSTGHMRTGELFF.

The CDR3 sequence is CASSSTTLTYEQYV. CDR3 DNA sequence: TGTGCCAGCAGCTCTACCACTTTGACCTACGAGCAGTACGTC. V is TRBV7-2 and J is TRBJ2-7; no reliable D call. The CDR3 has 14 residues. The V gene lost 4 bases and the J gene lost 2 bases, with 12 bases spanning the gap. Germline-derived CDR1 and CDR2 are SGHTA and FQGNSA.

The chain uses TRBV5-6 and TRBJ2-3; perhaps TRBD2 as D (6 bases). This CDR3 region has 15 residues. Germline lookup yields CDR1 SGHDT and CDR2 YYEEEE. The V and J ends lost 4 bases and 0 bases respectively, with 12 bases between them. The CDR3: CASSRGLASTDTQYF. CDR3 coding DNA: TGTGCCAGCAGCAGGGGACTCGCTAGCACAGATACGCAGTATTTT. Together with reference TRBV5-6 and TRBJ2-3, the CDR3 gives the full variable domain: DAGVTQSPTHLIKTRGQQVTLRCSPKSGHDTVSWYQQALGQGPQFIFQYYEEEERQRGNFPDRFSGHQFPNYSSELNVNALLLGDSALYLCASSRGLASTDTQYFGPGTRLTVL.

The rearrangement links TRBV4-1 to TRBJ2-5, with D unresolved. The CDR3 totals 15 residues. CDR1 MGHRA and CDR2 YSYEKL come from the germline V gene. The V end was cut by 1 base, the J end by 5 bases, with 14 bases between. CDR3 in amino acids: CASSQGYGVGETQYF. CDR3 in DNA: TGCGCCAGCAGCCAAGGCTACGGCGTCGGGGAGACCCAGTACTTC.

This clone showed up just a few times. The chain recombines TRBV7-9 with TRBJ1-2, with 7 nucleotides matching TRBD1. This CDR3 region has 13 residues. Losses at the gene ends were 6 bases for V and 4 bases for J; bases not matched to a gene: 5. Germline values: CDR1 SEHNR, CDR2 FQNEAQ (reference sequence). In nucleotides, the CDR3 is TGTGCCAGCAGTCCGGGACAGTCCTATGGCTACACCTTC. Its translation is CASSPGQSYGYTF. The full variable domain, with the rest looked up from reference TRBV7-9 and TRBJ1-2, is DTGVSQNPRHKITKRGQNVTFRCDPISEHNRLYWYRQTLGQGPEFLTYFQNEAQLEKSRLLSDRFSAERPKGSFSTLEIQRTEQGDSAMYLCASSPGQSYGYTFGSGTRLTVV.

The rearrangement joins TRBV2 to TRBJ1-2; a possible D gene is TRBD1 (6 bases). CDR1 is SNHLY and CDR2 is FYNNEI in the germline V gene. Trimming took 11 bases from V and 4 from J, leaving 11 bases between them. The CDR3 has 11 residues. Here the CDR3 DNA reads TGTGCCGGGAGGGGGGCCTATGGCTACACCTTC. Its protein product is CAGRGAYGYTF. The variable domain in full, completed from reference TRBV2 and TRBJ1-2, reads EPEVTQTPSHQVTQMGQEVILRCVPISNHLYFYWYRQILGQKVEFLVSFYNNEISEKSEIFDDQFSVERPDGSNFTLKIRSTKLEDSAMYFCAGRGAYGYTFGSGTRLTVV.